A selection of T cell receptor beta chains follows, all from one sample in a study of PD-1 blockade in classical Hodgkin lymphoma. Only in-frame clones appear in the TCRdb table, and some are missing; sequencing was by immunoSEQ multiplex PCR. This sample yields just over 60,000 clones, of which about 87% are seen a single time; 12% belongs to the top ten. Sequences were derived from peripheral blood mononuclear cells (PBMCs), sampled at baseline. The receptors come from a human donor with classical Hodgkin lymphoma. Both conserved end residues are part of each CDR3. Fields, in order: J gene, clone size, D gene, V gene, CDR3 protein, CDR3 DNA. D genes are given only for firm matches. Clone size appears in some rows only: once, few, many, or a class for an expanded clone.

J: TRBJ2-7
size: -
D: TRBD2
V: TRBV7-9
CDR3: CASSLDGGGTSYEQYF
DNA: TGTGCCAGCAGCTTAGACGGCGGGGGGACCTCCTACGAGCAGTACTTC

J: TRBJ1-1
size: -
D: -
V: TRBV6-5
CDR3: CVAQGANTEAFF
DNA: TGTGTCGCGCAGGGTGCTAACACTGAAGCTTTCTTT

J: TRBJ1-2
size: -
D: TRBD1
V: TRBV28
CDR3: CASSKDRGYGYTF
DNA: TGTGCCAGCAGTAAGGACAGGGGGTATGGCTACACCTTC

J: TRBJ2-1
size: -
D: -
V: TRBV11-2
CDR3: CASSLVRGTGGEQFF
DNA: TGTGCCAGCAGCTTAGTTCGGGGGACCGGCGGTGAGCAGTTCTTC

J: TRBJ1-1
size: -
D: TRBD1
V: TRBV18
CDR3: CASSFQQGAEAEAFF
DNA: TGTGCCAGCTCATTCCAACAGGGGGCGGAGGCTGAAGCTTTCTTT

J: TRBJ1-2
size: -
D: TRBD1
V: TRBV6-8
CDR3: CASSPPRRGLRGYTF
DNA: TGTGCCAGCAGTCCTCCCAGGAGGGGGCTTAGGGGCTACACCTTC

J: TRBJ1-6
size: -
D: -
V: TRBV4-1
CDR3: CASSQDWDRLSSYNSPLHF
DNA: TGCGCCAGCAGCCAAGATTGGGACCGCCTGAGCTCCTATAATTCACCCCTCCACTTT

J: TRBJ1-5
size: few
D: -
V: TRBV11-2
CDR3: CASSPLQGRNQPQHF
DNA: TGTGCCAGCAGCCCCCTGCAGGGTAGGAATCAGCCCCAGCATTTT

J: TRBJ2-1
size: -
D: -
V: TRBV28
CDR3: CASRVKKYNEQFF
DNA: TGTGCCAGTAGGGTGAAGAAATACAATGAGCAGTTCTTC

J: TRBJ2-7
size: -
D: -
V: TRBV7-9
CDR3: CASSPRTAYYEQYF
DNA: TGTGCCAGCAGCCCTCGGACAGCATATTACGAGCAGTACTTC

J: TRBJ2-7
size: -
D: -
V: TRBV10-3
CDR3: CAIRGDKDSYEQYF
DNA: TGTGCCATCAGGGGAGACAAGGACTCCTACGAGCAGTACTTC

J: TRBJ2-6
size: -
D: -
V: TRBV5-5
CDR3: CASSLSPTGSGANVLTF
DNA: TGTGCCAGCAGCTTGTCACCGACTGGCTCTGGGGCCAACGTCCTGACTTTC

J: TRBJ1-1
size: -
D: TRBD1
V: TRBV11-3
CDR3: CASSLDAQQGEAFF
DNA: TGTGCCAGCAGCTTAGATGCTCAACAGGGGGAAGCTTTCTTT

J: TRBJ2-3
size: once
D: -
V: TRBV10-3
CDR3: CAISDGGVDTQYF
DNA: TGTGCCATCAGTGACGGAGGTGTAGATACGCAGTATTTT

J: TRBJ2-3
size: -
D: -
V: TRBV11-2
CDR3: CASSRSLFHTDTQYF
DNA: TGTGCCAGCAGCCGCTCCCTTTTTCACACAGATACGCAGTATTTT

J: TRBJ2-1
size: -
D: TRBD2
V: TRBV19
CDR3: CASSIGARAGGPYEQFF
DNA: TGTGCCAGTAGTATAGGGGCCCGAGCGGGGGGGCCCTATGAGCAGTTCTTC

J: TRBJ2-7
size: -
D: TRBD2
V: TRBV27
CDR3: CASRPLGGRTYEQYF
DNA: TGTGCCAGCAGACCGCTCGGGGGGAGAACCTACGAGCAGTACTTC

J: TRBJ1-1
size: -
D: -
V: TRBV5-4
CDR3: CASSLEMNTEAFF
DNA: TGTGCCAGCAGCTTGGAGATGAACACTGAAGCTTTCTTT

J: TRBJ1-2
size: -
D: -
V: TRBV2
CDR3: CASGSRNGYTF
DNA: TGTGCCAGCGGGAGCAGGAATGGCTACACCTTC

J: TRBJ2-7
size: -
D: -
V: TRBV5-5
CDR3: CASSLSSREDEQYF
DNA: TGTGCCAGCAGTCTAAGCTCCAGGGAGGACGAGCAGTACTTC

J: TRBJ2-3
size: few
D: TRBD2
V: TRBV7-6
CDR3: CASSLEGRGTPRQAQYF
DNA: TGTGCCAGCAGCTTAGAAGGGCGGGGGACTCCCCGTCAGGCGCAGTATTTT

J: TRBJ1-6
size: once
D: -
V: TRBV19
CDR3: CASSPSGDSYNSPLHF
DNA: TGTGCCAGTAGTCCTTCAGGAGACTCCTATAATTCACCCCTCCACTTT

J: TRBJ1-1
size: -
D: -
V: TRBV9
CDR3: CASREVRGYTEAFF
DNA: TGTGCCAGCAGGGAAGTGAGGGGCTACACTGAAGCTTTCTTT

J: TRBJ1-5
size: few
D: -
V: TRBV5-1
CDR3: CASSFDSNQPQHF
DNA: TGCGCCAGCAGCTTCGATAGCAATCAGCCCCAGCATTTT

J: TRBJ1-5
size: -
D: -
V: TRBV7-9
CDR3: CASSSVGGWDQPQHF
DNA: TGTGCCAGCAGCTCCGTGGGGGGTTGGGATCAGCCCCAGCATTTT

J: TRBJ1-5
size: once
D: TRBD1
V: TRBV4-3
CDR3: CASSQDRGSNQPQHF
DNA: TGCGCCAGCAGCCAAGACAGGGGGAGCAATCAGCCCCAGCATTTT

J: TRBJ1-1
size: -
D: -
V: TRBV7-3
CDR3: CASSDYRALRGEAFF
DNA: TGTGCCAGCAGCGACTACCGGGCACTTCGAGGTGAAGCTTTCTTT

J: TRBJ2-1
size: -
D: -
V: TRBV6-6
CDR3: CASSYSNEQFF
DNA: TGTGCCAGCAGTTATAGCAATGAGCAGTTCTTC

J: TRBJ2-1
size: -
D: -
V: TRBV16
CDR3: CASSQFRAGTYNEQFF
DNA: TGTGCCAGCAGCCAATTCAGGGCGGGGACGTACAATGAGCAGTTCTTC

J: TRBJ2-7
size: -
D: TRBD1
V: TRBV28
CDR3: CASSLGTGSGDEQYF
DNA: TGTGCCAGCAGTTTAGGGACAGGCAGTGGGGACGAGCAGTACTTC

J: TRBJ1-2
size: -
D: -
V: TRBV30
CDR3: CAWGDTSRIGYTF
DNA: TGTGCCTGGGGGGACACCTCACGAATAGGCTACACCTTC

J: TRBJ2-4
size: -
D: TRBD2
V: TRBV7-9
CDR3: CASSSGLAENIQYF
DNA: TGTGCCAGCAGCTCGGGACTAGCGGAAAACATTCAGTACTTC

J: TRBJ2-6
size: once
D: -
V: TRBV6-5
CDR3: CASTGWRANVLTF
DNA: TGTGCCAGCACTGGTTGGAGGGCCAACGTCCTGACTTTC

J: TRBJ2-7
size: -
D: -
V: TRBV13
CDR3: CASSLVGGYEQYF
DNA: TGTGCCAGCAGCTTAGTAGGGGGTTACGAGCAGTACTTC

J: TRBJ2-5
size: -
D: -
V: TRBV6-1
CDR3: CASSESWLAETQYF
DNA: TGTGCCAGCAGTGAATCGTGGCTAGCGGAGACCCAGTACTTC

J: TRBJ2-2
size: -
D: -
V: TRBV11-3
CDR3: CASSRDLDTGELFF
DNA: TGTGCCAGCAGCAGGGACCTTGACACCGGGGAGCTGTTTTTT

J: TRBJ2-2
size: -
D: -
V: TRBV7-8
CDR3: CASSLRAGFHTGELFF
DNA: TGTGCCAGCAGCTTAAGGGCGGGATTTCACACCGGGGAGCTGTTTTTT

J: TRBJ2-2
size: -
D: TRBD2
V: TRBV4-3
CDR3: CASSQELVAGGTGELFF
DNA: TGCGCCAGCAGCCAAGAATTGGTAGCGGGGGGCACCGGGGAGCTGTTTTTT

J: TRBJ2-7
size: -
D: TRBD2
V: TRBV2
CDR3: CASSENRGDEQYF
DNA: TGTGCCAGCAGTGAAAACCGGGGGGACGAGCAGTACTTC

J: TRBJ2-7
size: -
D: TRBD2
V: TRBV5-1
CDR3: CASNRLAGGRGEQYF
DNA: TGCGCCAGCAACCGGCTAGCGGGGGGACGGGGCGAGCAGTACTTC

J: TRBJ1-1
size: -
D: -
V: TRBV13
CDR3: CASSPGGFAAFF
DNA: TGTGCCAGCAGTCCTGGGGGGTTTGCGGCTTTCTTT

J: TRBJ2-3
size: -
D: TRBD2
V: TRBV7-9
CDR3: CASSLSSGGYTDTQYF
DNA: TGTGCCAGCAGCTTAAGTAGCGGGGGGTACACAGATACGCAGTATTTT

J: TRBJ1-1
size: few
D: -
V: TRBV7-8
CDR3: CASSLSVNTEAFF
DNA: TGTGCCAGCAGCTTATCAGTGAACACTGAAGCTTTCTTT

J: TRBJ2-7
size: -
D: TRBD1
V: TRBV7-2
CDR3: CASSTRQGAYEQYF
DNA: TGTGCCAGCAGCACAAGACAGGGTGCCTACGAGCAGTACTTC

J: TRBJ1-1
size: -
D: TRBD1
V: TRBV19
CDR3: CASSFGTVLEAFF
DNA: TGTGCCAGTAGCTTCGGGACAGTCCTTGAAGCTTTCTTT

J: TRBJ2-3
size: -
D: TRBD2
V: TRBV9
CDR3: CASSNSGGDVYFTQYF
DNA: TGTGCCAGCAGCAATAGCGGGGGAGACGTTTATTTTACGCAGTATTTT

J: TRBJ2-2
size: -
D: -
V: TRBV12-2
CDR3: CASRLDAGADGGELFF
DNA: TGTGCAAGTCGCTTAGACGCGGGGGCTGACGGCGGGGAGCTGTTTTTT

J: TRBJ2-1
size: -
D: -
V: TRBV6-4
CDR3: CASSISVSSYNEQFF
DNA: TGTGCCAGCAGCATTAGCGTAAGCTCCTACAATGAGCAGTTCTTC

J: TRBJ2-1
size: -
D: -
V: TRBV6-1
CDR3: CASSSLLAYNEQFF
DNA: TGTGCCAGCAGCTCTTTACTAGCTTACAATGAGCAGTTCTTC

J: TRBJ1-1
size: -
D: TRBD1
V: TRBV19
CDR3: CASSLPPGGTEAFF
DNA: TGTGCCAGTAGTCTTCCCCCAGGGGGCACTGAAGCTTTCTTT

J: TRBJ2-1
size: -
D: -
V: TRBV5-6
CDR3: CASSQYNEQFF
DNA: TGTGCCAGCAGCCAATACAATGAGCAGTTCTTC

J: TRBJ2-2
size: once
D: -
V: TRBV9
CDR3: CASSGVADTGELFF
DNA: TGTGCCAGCAGCGGGGTAGCGGACACCGGGGAGCTGTTTTTT

J: TRBJ2-1
size: -
D: -
V: TRBV7-2
CDR3: CASSLVSPYNEQFF
DNA: TGTGCCAGCAGCTTAGTGTCCCCTTACAATGAGCAGTTCTTC